This T cell receptor (beta chain) comes out of a study of long-term antiretroviral therapy in people with HIV. Researchers ran immunoSEQ v3.0 at survey level. The table came from immunoSEQ multiplex PCR; TCRdb's copy has only in-frame clones and leaves some out. Of 25,000 to 30,000 clones detected, roughly 84% appear once; the ten largest clones hold less than 7%. J was trimmed by 7 bases and V by 4 bases; bases with no gene match: 8. The germline gives CDR1 SGHAT, CDR2 FQNNGV. The CDR3 is 15 residues long. The sample in question was unsorted PBMCs, obtained 0.4 years after starting antiretroviral therapy. The chain joins TRBV11-2 to TRBJ1-4, with TRBD1 matching over 8 bases. The receptor's source is a man between 18 and 29 years old with HIV. CDR3 DNA sequence: TGTGCCAGCAGCTCCGGACAGGGTATCGGTGAAAAACTGTTTTTT. This encodes CASSSGQGIGEKLFF.